A single sample is the source of the 15 T cell receptor beta chains below, sequenced in a study of T cell responses to AZD1222 COVID-19 vaccine. The assay was immunoSEQ multiplex PCR, and TCRdb's table has in-frame clones only and misses some. The sample contains about 270,000 clones, 90% to 95% of which appear only once. The sequences come from peripheral blood, collected 28 days after the second AZD1222 dose. The receptors come from an adult who received the AZD1222 COVID-19 vaccine.

This clone was seen just once. The chain couples TRBV19 to TRBJ1-5, with D unclear. Germline CDR1 LNHDA, CDR2 SQIVND (reference sequence). V was clipped by 5 bases and J by 5 bases, with 16 bases between them. CDR3 length: 15 amino acids. CDR3 sequence reads: CASSLPKGPDQPQHF. In DNA, the CDR3 is TGTGCCAGTAGTCTTCCGAAGGGTCCTGATCAGCCCCAGCATTTT. The full variable domain, rest sourced from reference TRBV19 and TRBJ1-5, is DGGITQSPKYLFRKEGQNVTLSCEQNLNHDAMYWYRQDPGQGLRLIYYSQIVNDFQKGDIAEGYSVSREKKESFPLTVTSAQKNPTAFYLCASSLPKGPDQPQHFGDGTRLSIL.

V usage is TRBV6-5 and J usage is TRBJ2-4, with unresolved D. Trimming took off 5 bases at V and 6 bases at J, with 14 bases between the two ends. Germline CDR1 and CDR2: MNHEY and SVGAGI. There are 14 residues in the CDR3. For the CDR3, the DNA is TGTGCCAGCAGTCCGTCTATGGCAATAAACATTCAGTACTTC. Protein: CASSPSMAINIQYF.

This chain links TRBV5-8 with TRBJ1-2; possibly TRBD1 for D (5 bases). CDR3 size: 14 residues. Trimming stripped 3 bases from V and 9 bases from J, with 18 bases between. Per germline, CDR1 SGHTS and CDR2 YDEGEE. The CDR3 DNA reads TGTGCCAGCAGCTGGCGGACACCCTCTAGTAGCTACACCTTC. This gives the protein CASSWRTPSSSYTF.

J is TRBJ1-5 and V is TRBV2, with D hard to call. The CDR3 extends over 13 amino acids. The germline V gene has CDR1 SNHLY and CDR2 FYNNEI. Deletions cut 6 bases from V and 3 bases from J, with 9 bases between. The CDR3 DNA follows: TGTGCCAGCAGGGAGGTATTCAATCAGCCCCAGCATTTT. Its protein product is CASREVFNQPQHF.

This chain joins TRBV7-7 and TRBJ1-6; D may be TRBD1 (5 bases). The ends were cut back, 5 bases at V and 7 bases at J, with 33 bases in the middle. Germline assignment: CDR1 SSHAT and CDR2 FNYEAQ (reference sequence). The CDR3 has 21 amino acids. The CDR3 coding sequence is TGTGCCAGCAGCCCAGGTAGTCAGTTCCCCGACAGTTGGCTAGGGAATTCACCCCTCCACTTT. Protein sequence: CASSPGSQFPDSWLGNSPLHF. Full variable domain (outside the CDR3, taken from reference TRBV7-7 and TRBJ1-6): GAGVSQSPRYKVTKRGQDVTLRCDPISSHATLYWYQQALGQGPEFLTYFNYEAQPDKSGLPSDRFSAERPEGSISTLTIQRTEQRDSAMYRCASSPGSQFPDSWLGNSPLHFGNGTRLTVT.

The chain has TRBV30 and TRBJ2-7; D ambiguous. V lost 1 base, J lost 8 bases, and 9 bases lay in between. CDR3 length: 11 amino acids. The germline V gene encodes CDR1 GTSNPN and CDR2 SVGIG (reference sequence). CDR3 loop: CAWSDTSQQYF. The CDR3 DNA reads as TGTGCCTGGAGTGATACATCCCAGCAGTACTTC.

Worth noting for this clone: Other DNA variants within this sample encode the same CDR3. This chain links TRBV28 with TRBJ1-5, with D unclear. Germline CDR1 reads MDHEN; CDR2 reads SYDVKM. This CDR3 spans 13 amino acids. Trimming removed 6 bases at V and 4 bases at J, with 10 bases between. CDR3 nucleotides: TGTGCCAGCAGCTGGACGGTTAATCAGCCCCAGCATTTT. It encodes CASSWTVNQPQHF.

The chain has TRBV19 and TRBJ2-2; D is undetermined. Trimming left V 3 bases short and J 0 bases short, with 5 bases between. CDR1 is LNHDA, CDR2 SQIVND, per germline (reference sequence). The CDR3 has 14 amino acids. The CDR3 bases are TGTGCCAGTAGTATCGGCGCGAACACCGGGGAGCTGTTTTTT. Translating gives CASSIGANTGELFF. Filled out from reference TRBV19 and TRBJ2-2, the complete variable domain reads DGGITQSPKYLFRKEGQNVTLSCEQNLNHDAMYWYRQDPGQGLRLIYYSQIVNDFQKGDIAEGYSVSREKKESFPLTVTSAQKNPTAFYLCASSIGANTGELFFGEGSRLTVL.

V and J are TRBV6-5 and TRBJ2-3; tentatively, D is TRBD1 or TRBD2 (5 bases each). The germline V and J ends were trimmed by 2 bases and 2 bases, with 8 bases remaining between them. The CDR3 spans 14 residues. In germline, CDR1 is MNHEY, CDR2 SVGAGI. The DNA for the CDR3 is TGTGCCAGCAGTTACGGGGGACCCACAGATACGCAGTATTTT. Translating it yields CASSYGGPTDTQYF.

V and J are TRBV6-4 and TRBJ2-1; TRBD2 matches at 7 bases. This CDR3 spans 15 amino acids. Germline CDR1 MRHNA, CDR2 SNTAGT. V lost 3 bases and J lost 1; bases outside the gene matches: 3. The CDR3 reads CASSEASGSYNEQFF. CDR3 nucleotides: TGTGCCAGCAGTGAGGCTAGCGGTTCCTACAATGAGCAGTTCTTC.

The chain carries TRBV4-1 and TRBJ2-7; 10 nucleotides agree with TRBD1. The CDR3 covers 15 residues. Trimming took 0 bases from V and 3 from J; bases not matched to a gene: 2. Germline values: CDR1 MGHRA, CDR2 YSYEKL. The CDR3 loop reads CASSQDGDRGYEQYF. The CDR3 nucleotides are TGCGCCAGCAGCCAAGACGGGGACAGGGGCTACGAGCAGTACTTC.

V gene TRBV29-1 combines with J gene TRBJ2-1, with TRBD1 as a possible D gene (6 bases). Trimming left V 2 bases short and J 6 bases short, with 11 bases between. Germline CDR1 and CDR2: SQVTM and ANQGSEA. This CDR3 contains 13 residues. DNA for the CDR3: TGCAGCGTTGAAAGGGGGTGGGCCAATGAGCAGTTCTTC. Amino acids: CSVERGWANEQFF.

This clone was recorded once. J is TRBJ1-1 and V is TRBV18; no definite D call. CDR3 size: 13 residues. Looked up from germline, CDR1 is KGHSH and CDR2 is LQKENI. The germline V and J ends were trimmed by 6 bases and 2 bases, with 10 bases remaining between them. The CDR3 sequence is CASSPGPNTEAFF. The CDR3 DNA is TGTGCCAGCTCTCCCGGACCTAACACTGAAGCTTTCTTT.

J is TRBJ2-7 and V is TRBV6-1, with D uncertain. Per the germline V gene, CDR1 is MNHNS and CDR2 is SASEGT. V dropped 2 bases and J dropped 0 bases, with 8 bases sitting between them. This CDR3 spans 14 amino acids. This CDR3 is CASSEPAVSYEQYF. The CDR3 nucleotides are TGTGCCAGCAGTGAACCTGCGGTCTCCTACGAGCAGTACTTC.

The chain has TRBV24-1 and TRBJ2-3; D perhaps matches TRBD1 (5 bases). Germline V lookup: CDR1 KGHDR, CDR2 SFDVKD. V was cut by 2 bases and J by 7 bases, with 15 bases left in between. The CDR3 length is 15 residues. The CDR3: CATSDWAGQTNTQYF. The CDR3, as DNA: TGTGCCACCAGTGATTGGGCAGGGCAGACGAATACGCAGTATTTT.